These 10 T cell receptor beta chains came from one sample sequenced in a study of technical replicates of blood from a few donors. The assay was immunoSEQ multiplex PCR, and TCRdb's table has in-frame clones only and misses some. The sample includes more than 60,000 clones, 80% to 90% seen only once; the top ten take roughly 5%. Material for sequencing was PBMCs. Receptors were obtained from a human donor in good health. Some clones in this sample may be carry-over from other donors' samples.

This clone was counted between two and nine times. V gene TRBV7-9 combines with J gene TRBJ1-1; TRBD1 might be the D (5 bases). The germline V gene has CDR1 SEHNR and CDR2 FQNEAQ (reference sequence). CDR3 length: 13 residues. Trimming pared 3 bases from V and 3 bases from J, leaving 8 bases between. The CDR3 DNA is TGTGCCAGCAGCTTGGGGGGACACACTGAAGCTTTCTTT. It encodes CASSLGGHTEAFF. Looking up the rest from reference TRBV7-9 and TRBJ1-1 gives the full variable domain: DTGVSQNPRHKITKRGQNVTFRCDPISEHNRLYWYRQTLGQGPEFLTYFQNEAQLEKSRLLSDRFSAERPKGSFSTLEIQRTEQGDSAMYLCASSLGGHTEAFFGQGTRLTVV.

V gene TRBV6-5 combines with J gene TRBJ1-1; 7 nucleotides line up with TRBD1. CDR3 length: 15 residues. V lost 0 bases, J lost 5 bases, and 6 bases stayed unmatched. Germline lookup yields CDR1 MNHEY and CDR2 SVGAGI. The CDR3 bases are TGTGCCAGCAGTTACTCCAGGGGGATTGGGACTGAAGCTTTCTTT. This sequence encodes CASSYSRGIGTEAFF.

V gene TRBV7-2 combines with J gene TRBJ2-7; unclear D gene. Germline loops: CDR1 SGHTA, CDR2 FQGNSA. This CDR3 comprises 11 residues. V was clipped by 4 bases and J by 3 bases, with 4 bases between them. The CDR3 DNA follows: TGTGCCAGCAGCTCACACTACGAGCAGTACTTC. It is translated as CASSSHYEQYF.

The chain has TRBV5-1 and TRBJ2-3, with 9 bases aligning to TRBD2. Trimming at V came to 1 base and at J to 3 bases, leaving 3 bases not matched to a gene. Germline V gene lookup returns CDR1 SGHRS and CDR2 YFSETQ. The CDR3 runs to 15 residues. Written as DNA, the CDR3 is TGCGCCAGCAGCTTGAAGCGGGGGGTTACAGATACGCAGTATTTT. Translation: CASSLKRGVTDTQYF.

The J gene is TRBJ1-5, the V gene TRBV29-1; no definite D call. From germline, CDR1 is SQVTM and CDR2 ANQGSEA. This CDR3 is 13 amino acids long. The V end lost 3 bases, the J end lost 4 bases, and 10 bases lay between the germline ends. The CDR3 reads CSVEEPRNQPQHF. The CDR3 DNA is TGCAGCGTTGAGGAACCGAGGAATCAGCCCCAGCATTTT. Combining the CDR3 with reference TRBV29-1 and TRBJ1-5 gives the whole variable domain SAVISQKPSRDICQRGTSLTIQCQVDSQVTMMFWYRQQPGQSLTLIATANQGSEATYESGFVIDKFPISRPNLTFSTLTVSNMSPEDSSIYLCSVEEPRNQPQHFGDGTRLSIL.

The chain has TRBV4-2 and TRBJ2-3; 12 bases match TRBD2. Germline CDR1 and CDR2: LGHNA and YNFKEQ. The CDR3 loop spans 17 amino acids. V trimming: 3 bases; J trimming: 3 bases; junction bases outside the gene matches: 7. CDR3 sequence reads: CASSQATSGSLTDTQYF. The CDR3 DNA is TGTGCCAGCAGCCAGGCGACTAGCGGGAGCTTAACAGATACGCAGTATTTT.

This sequence joins TRBV29-1 and TRBJ2-7, with D tentatively TRBD2 (7 bases). The germline gives CDR1 SQVTM, CDR2 ANQGSEA. Trimming removed 4 bases from V and 2 bases from J, with 15 bases in between. This CDR3 contains 14 residues. The CDR3 DNA is TGCAGCGTTGCCGCAGGGGAGGGTCCCTACGAGCAGTACTTC. This sequence encodes CSVAAGEGPYEQYF.

This clone occurred a few times. This chain uses TRBV7-2 with TRBJ1-1, with 7 bases that match TRBD1. Germline V lookup: CDR1 SGHTA, CDR2 FQGNSA. J gave up 1 base and V 4 bases, and 3 bases lay outside the gene matches. The CDR3 is 14 amino acids. CDR3 region: CASSSGQRNTEAFF. Written as DNA, the CDR3 is TGTGCCAGCAGCTCGGGACAGCGGAACACTGAAGCTTTCTTT.

The chain couples TRBV6-6 to TRBJ1-1; weak D call: TRBD1 (5 bases). The ends were cut back, 7 bases at V and 0 bases at J, with 9 bases in the middle. CDR1 and CDR2 from the germline V gene are MNHNY and SVGAGI (reference sequence). This CDR3 has 13 amino acids. CDR3 nucleotide sequence: TGTGCCAGCAACGACAGAATGAACACTGAAGCTTTCTTT. It encodes CASNDRMNTEAFF.

The V gene is TRBV19, the J gene TRBJ1-2, with no clear D. CDR3 length equals 12 residues. The V end was cut by 3 bases, the J end by 5 bases, with 7 bases between. The germline gives CDR1 LNHDA, CDR2 SQIVND (reference sequence). CDR3 in DNA: TGTGCCAGTAGTATGGAGCAATATGGCTACACCTTC. Protein sequence: CASSMEQYGYTF.